This TCR beta chain was retrieved from a study of CD8 T cells in Susac syndrome. Study conclusions and caveats: It was acknowledged in the study that the number of individuals who were included in its TCR sequencing and HLA analysis was relatively small.

Blood CD8+ and CD4+ T cells underwent high-throughput TCR beta sequencing. Negative magnetic isolation gave CD8+ and CD4+ cells; FACS enriched CD8+ TEMRA. Reverse transcription of about 0.5 to 1 ug RNA was carried out with random hexamers. From the immunoSEQ multiplex PCR reads, TCRdb called clonotypes with MiXCR, one entry per CDR3 protein. The sample records some 57,000 distinct CDR3 sequences, approximately 94% being singletons. Germline V gives CDR1 SNHLY, CDR2 FYNNEI. CDR3 length: 13 residues. J lost 9 bases, V lost 9 bases, and 11 bases had no gene match. To note about this clonotype: The antigen is not known.

The TCR originated in a human donor in good health. The sequenced sample was CD8+ T cells from PBMCs. The V and J genes are TRBV2 and TRBJ2-1; 7 positions agree with TRBD2. CDR3 loop: CARALAVRGEQFF. DNA of the CDR3: TGTGCCAGGGCCCTAGCGGTGAGGGGTGAGCAGTTCTTC.